Each of the 26 T cell receptor beta chains below was sequenced from the same sample in a study of long-term antiretroviral therapy in people with HIV. Version v3.0 of the immunoSEQ assay was performed at survey level. The data were produced by immunoSEQ multiplex PCR, yet TCRdb's version contains in-frame clones alone and is incomplete. This sample has 25,000 to 35,000 clones, with roughly 95% found just once. Sequences were derived from unsorted PBMCs, sampled approximately 6.3 years after starting antiretroviral therapy. The receptors here all came from a young man with HIV.

The chain joins TRBV6-1 to TRBJ2-7, with D perhaps TRBD1 (6 bases). Germline V gene data show CDR1 as MNHNS and CDR2 as SASEGT. CDR3 length: 14 amino acids. V lost 4 bases, J lost 5 bases, and 15 bases lay in between. The CDR3 is CASSATGLGDEQYF. The CDR3 DNA sequence: TGTGCCAGCAGTGCGACAGGCTTGGGCGACGAGCAGTACTTC.

The V gene is TRBV27, the J gene TRBJ2-5, with 13 bases matching TRBD2. Per the germline V gene, CDR1 is MNHEY and CDR2 is SMNVEV (reference sequence). This CDR3 is built from 15 residues. V lost 7 bases to trimming and J lost 4 bases; unmatched junction nucleotides: 6. CDR3 DNA sequence: TGTGCCAGCACCGGACTAGCGGGAGATGGAGAGACCCAGTACTTC. This codes for CASTGLAGDGETQYF.

This clone was observed once. The chain carries TRBV6-6 and TRBJ2-2; no firm D call. V lost 7 bases to trimming and J lost 2 bases, with 5 bases between them. CDR3 length: 12 amino acids. Germline CDR1 and CDR2: MNHNY and SVGAGI (reference sequence). CDR3 residues: CASTSNTGELFF. The CDR3 DNA sequence: TGTGCCAGCACATCCAACACCGGGGAGCTGTTTTTT.

The J gene is TRBJ2-3, the V gene TRBV6-5; 7 bases match TRBD2. Germline CDR1 reads MNHEY; CDR2 reads SVGAGI. Trimming at V came to 3 bases and at J to 4 bases, leaving 4 bases not matched to a gene. The CDR3 loop spans 14 amino acids. DNA of the CDR3: TGTGCCAGCAGTTATGGACTAGGATCAGATACGCAGTATTTT. Translation: CASSYGLGSDTQYF.

The chain combines TRBV27 with TRBJ1-6; D remains unclear. CDR1 is MNHEY, CDR2 SMNVEV, per germline (reference sequence). The CDR3 is 15 amino acids. V gave up 6 bases and J gave up 7 bases, with 16 bases separating them. The CDR3 sequence: CASRERRLRNSPLHF. The CDR3 DNA reads as TGTGCCAGCAGGGAAAGACGGCTCCGAAATTCACCCCTCCACTTT.

V gene TRBV6-4 combines with J gene TRBJ2-1; the D is unclear. V lost 0 bases, J lost 13 bases, and 16 bases lay in between. The CDR3 sequence is 14 residues long. The germline CDR1 and CDR2 sequences are MRHNA and SNTAGT. CDR3 loop: CASSDSATVSSQFF. CDR3 coding DNA: TGTGCCAGCAGTGACTCGGCCACAGTCTCGTCCCAGTTCTTC.

This clone is categorized as medium-sized. The V call is TRBV19, the J call TRBJ2-1, with D perhaps matching TRBD2 (5 bases). V lost 1 base, J lost 8 bases, and 9 bases lay in between. CDR1 LNHDA and CDR2 SQIVND come from the germline V gene (reference sequence). The CDR3 length is 13 residues. CDR3: CASSIAHGDEQFF. The CDR3 DNA reads TGTGCCAGTAGTATAGCCCACGGGGATGAGCAGTTCTTC.

The J gene is TRBJ1-2, the V gene TRBV9, with a tentative D call TRBD1 (6 bases). Germline assignment: CDR1 SGDLS and CDR2 YYNGEE. CDR3 length: 12 residues. With 4 bases removed from V and 3 bases from J, the gap between germline ends came to 7 bases. The DNA of the CDR3 is TGTGCCAGCAGCCGGACAGACTATGGCTACACCTTC. Protein: CASSRTDYGYTF.

The chain joins TRBV28 to TRBJ2-1, with TRBD2 identical over 10 bases. Per germline, CDR1 MDHEN and CDR2 SYDVKM. Germline trimming cut 7 bases from V and 7 bases from J; bases unmatched to any gene: 10. The CDR3 contains 15 residues. The CDR3 here is CASIYLAGDGNEQFF. The CDR3 nucleotides read TGTGCCAGCATTTATCTAGCGGGAGACGGAAATGAGCAGTTCTTC.

The rearrangement joins TRBV6-1 to TRBJ2-7, with D hard to call. This CDR3 spans 11 amino acids. Trimming took 10 bases from V and 3 from J, leaving 10 bases between them. Per the germline V gene, CDR1 is MNHNS and CDR2 is SASEGT. CDR3 region: CAIRDRYEQYF. The CDR3 DNA is TGTGCCATCCGAGACCGCTACGAGCAGTACTTC.

V and J are TRBV6-4 and TRBJ2-3; possible D gene TRBD1, 6 bases. V lost 2 bases and J 1 base, leaving 10 bases between the germline ends. The CDR3 totals 15 residues. Looked up from germline, CDR1 is MRHNA and CDR2 is SNTAGT. In DNA form, the CDR3 reads TGTGCCAGCAGTGACGAGCCAGGGGGCACAGATACGCAGTATTTT. Translated, it gives CASSDEPGGTDTQYF.

J is TRBJ2-3 and V is TRBV7-9; tentatively, D is TRBD1 or TRBD2 (5 bases each). CDR1 SEHNR and CDR2 FQNEAQ come from the germline V gene (reference sequence). Trimming shortened V by 6 bases and J by 2 bases, and 21 bases separated the two germline ends. This CDR3 is 17 amino acids long. Written as DNA, the CDR3 is TGTGCCAGCAGTCCGGGGCGATCCACACTCAACACAGATACGCAGTATTTT. This gives the protein CASSPGRSTLNTDTQYF.

The chain uses TRBV5-5 and TRBJ1-2; D is possibly TRBD1 (6 bases). Per germline, CDR1 SGHKS and CDR2 YYEKEE (reference sequence). V was trimmed by 4 bases and J by 4 bases, leaving 14 bases between them. CDR3 length: 14 residues. The CDR3 coding sequence is TGTGCCAGCAGCCCGACAGGCCCCAGCTATGGCTACACCTTC. Its protein is CASSPTGPSYGYTF.

The CDR3 sequence is CASSLDNSGIEEQYF. The CDR3 nucleotides are TGTGCCAGCAGCTTGGATAATAGCGGGATTGAAGAGCAGTACTTC. The rearrangement uses TRBV5-6 and TRBJ2-7; 8 bases agree with TRBD2. CDR1 is SGHDT, CDR2 YYEEEE, per germline. The CDR3 is 15 amino acids. V trimming: 0 bases; J trimming: 7 bases; junction bases outside the gene matches: 9.

The genes are TRBV19 and TRBJ1-5; no clear D. This CDR3 spans 14 amino acids. V lost 4 bases to trimming and J lost 0 bases, with 7 bases between them. Germline V gene sequence: CDR1 LNHDA, CDR2 SQIVND (reference sequence). The CDR3 here is CASSTSFSNQPQHF. The CDR3 DNA reads TGTGCCAGTAGTACCAGTTTTAGCAATCAGCCCCAGCATTTT.

The V and J genes are TRBV5-4 and TRBJ2-3; D might be TRBD2 (7 bases). V was pared by 5 bases and J by 5 bases, with 15 bases between. Germline CDR1 and CDR2: SGHNT and YYREEE (reference sequence). This CDR3 is 14 amino acids long. In DNA, the CDR3 is TGTGCCAGCAGTAGAGGGGGGGCCGAAGATACGCAGTATTTT. Translation: CASSRGGAEDTQYF.

The rearrangement joins TRBV11-2 to TRBJ1-2, with 9 bases identical to TRBD1. Germline V lookup: CDR1 SGHAT, CDR2 FQNNGV. The CDR3 sequence is 19 residues long. With V trimmed by 4 bases and J by 4 bases, 19 bases remained unmatched. As DNA, the CDR3 is TGTGCCAGCAGCTCCATAAAGGGACAGGGTGAGGGGGGGTCCTATGGCTACACCTTC. It encodes CASSSIKGQGEGGSYGYTF.

The chain has TRBV28 and TRBJ2-1, with D perhaps TRBD2 (5 bases). The V end lost 5 bases, the J end lost 4 bases, and 15 bases lay between the germline ends. Germline V gene data show CDR1 as MDHEN and CDR2 as SYDVKM. The CDR3 sequence is 15 residues long. CDR3 sequence: CASSPLLTGYNEQFF. The CDR3 DNA reads as TGTGCCAGCAGTCCCCTTCTAACGGGGTACAATGAGCAGTTCTTC.

The chain recombines TRBV6-6 with TRBJ1-5; D call uncertain. The CDR3 is 12 residues long. The germline V and J ends were trimmed by 7 bases and 1 base, with 5 bases remaining between them. Germline V lookup: CDR1 MNHNY, CDR2 SVGAGI (reference sequence). The CDR3 here is CASTRSNQPQHF. CDR3 DNA: TGTGCCAGCACCCGCAGCAATCAGCCCCAGCATTTT.

The chain uses TRBV19 and TRBJ2-1; D not resolved. Between the trimmed V and J ends, which lost 4 bases and 6 bases, there was a span of 10 bases. The CDR3 consists of 13 residues. Germline CDR1 is LNHDA and CDR2 is SQIVND (reference sequence). In DNA, the CDR3 is TGTGCCAGTAGTAGGGCAGAAAGCAATGAGCAGTTCTTC. It specifies CASSRAESNEQFF.

The genes are TRBV28 and TRBJ2-7; D is possibly TRBD1 or TRBD2 (5 bases each). The V gene lost 5 bases and the J gene lost 0 bases, with 14 bases spanning the gap. In germline, CDR1 is MDHEN, CDR2 SYDVKM. This CDR3 spans 15 amino acids. CDR3 in amino acids: CASSGIGDLSYEQYF. CDR3 in DNA: TGTGCCAGCAGTGGGATAGGGGACCTCTCCTACGAGCAGTACTTC. Together with reference TRBV28 and TRBJ2-7, the CDR3 gives the full variable domain: DVKVTQSSRYLVKRTGEKVFLECVQDMDHENMFWYRQDPGLGLRLIYFSYDVKMKEKGDIPEGYSVSREKKERFSLILESASTNQTSMYLCASSGIGDLSYEQYFGPGTRLTVT.

J is TRBJ2-7 and V is TRBV5-1, with 7 bases lining up with TRBD1. This CDR3 has 16 residues. CDR1 is SGHRS and CDR2 is YFSETQ in the germline V gene. The junction had 17 bases not matched to a gene; V was cut back by 4 bases and J by 7 bases. Here the CDR3 DNA reads TGCGCCAGCAGCAGTATCCGGGACAGAGGACCCAATGAGCAGTACTTC. Protein: CASSSIRDRGPNEQYF.

The chain has TRBV10-3 and TRBJ2-5, with a weak D call TRBD1 (6 bases). From germline, CDR1 is ENHRY and CDR2 SYGVKD. Trimming stripped 6 bases from V and 6 bases from J, with 23 bases between. CDR3 length equals 16 residues. The CDR3 loop reads CAIRDEQQGFPQTQYF. The CDR3 nucleotides are TGTGCCATCAGAGACGAACAACAGGGATTTCCGCAGACCCAGTACTTC.

The rearrangement uses TRBV9 and TRBJ2-1; 13 bases agree with TRBD2. Germline loops: CDR1 SGDLS, CDR2 YYNGEE. With V trimmed by 0 bases and J by 7 bases, 10 bases remained unmatched. The CDR3 spans 18 residues. The CDR3 reads CASSVDFGLAGVINEQFF. CDR3 sequence (DNA): TGTGCCAGCAGCGTAGATTTCGGACTAGCGGGGGTTATTAATGAGCAGTTCTTC.

V usage is TRBV7-8 and J usage is TRBJ1-1; D uncertain. Per germline, CDR1 SGHVS and CDR2 FQNEAQ. Trimming took 0 bases from V and 10 from J, leaving 15 bases between them. The CDR3 length is 14 residues. CDR3 nucleotides: TGTGCCAGCAGCTTAGCAGGAGATGGTAAGGGAGCTTTCTTT. Encoded protein: CASSLAGDGKGAFF.

The chain employs TRBV7-2 and TRBJ1-2; D perhaps matches TRBD1 (5 bases). The V end was cut by 3 bases, the J end by 2 bases, with 13 bases between. The CDR3 runs 15 residues. Germline-derived CDR1 and CDR2 are SGHTA and FQGNSA. The CDR3 DNA reads TGTGCCAGCAGCTTTTCCGGGACGGAGAACTATGGCTACACCTTC. This gives the protein CASSFSGTENYGYTF.